The text below deals with one T cell receptor (beta chain). The repertoire was sequenced with immunoSEQ multiplex PCR; TCRdb's copy has only in-frame clones and lacks some. The sample records 120,000 or so clones, roughly 87% being singletons. The data belong to a study of control samples from healthy donors and cancer patients. The length of the CDR3 is 14 residues. Germline-derived CDR1 and CDR2 are SGHDT and YYEEEE. V was shortened by 4 bases and J by 4 bases, with 15 bases between the two germline ends. The receptor was derived from a man aged 18 to 29 in good health. The chain employs TRBV5-6 and TRBJ2-7; D gene ambiguous. The sample taken for sequencing was blood. The CDR3 spells CASSPFETKYEQYF. The CDR3 nucleotides read TGTGCCAGCAGCCCCTTTGAGACAAAGTACGAGCAGTACTTC.